The T cell receptor (beta chain) under discussion was sequenced for a study of blood T cell repertoires in COVID-19 (dated by TCRdb to 2018 to 2020). At the level of the whole study: Collaborator samples came from the United States, Italy and Spain and covered acute and convalescent phases of COVID-19. The material from the prospective study consisted of cDNA or gDNA derived from T cells, B-cell-depleted T cells, or PBMCs. Deeply sampled blood TCRbeta repertoires from subjects exposed to, actively infected with, or recovered from COVID-19 were included in the dataset. A freely available public database, intended as a resource for researchers studying the immune response to SARS-CoV-2, is where the repertoires were released. The samples were drawn from the first 160 participants of the ongoing ImmuneRACE study and from 950 to 1,500 subjects provided by 6 global collaborators. Sample metadata almost always included a de-identified subject ID, COVID-19 status, age in years and sex. Where HLA class I and class II types were available, the types were taken from metadata supplied by the sample provider, not from assay-based typing. Paper-wide results and their limitations: The quantity of clinical and demographic metadata differed by source and by participant and was supplied without curation.

Its CDR3 holds 14 amino acids, cysteine through phenylalanine. The entry retains the CDR3 DNA only, 42 bases that are in frame from base 1. The V end gives up 2 bases and the J end 5 bases, leaving 5 bases in the junction not matched to a gene. Via the germline V gene (reference sequence), CDR1 is PRHDT and CDR2 FYEKMQ. Collaborating institutions collected whole blood in K2EDTA tubes following their own protocols. Collaborator samples were shipped for TCRbeta analysis as frozen whole blood, isolated PBMCs, or DNA extracted from either sample type. With regard to this clone: Its antigen is currently not known. No base-level quality is on record; no much larger clone is a single base apart.

TCRbeta CDR3 regions were amplified from genomic DNA using the immunoSEQ Assay, a bias-controlled multiplex PCR. In the original analysis: The number of nucleated cells in each sample was estimated by amplification of reference gene primers within the assay. To quantify the absolute abundance of each unique TCRbeta CDR3 rearrangement, sequence reads were collapsed and filtered. For each sample, productive Simpson clonality was calculated by taking the square root of Simpson's diversity index across productive rearrangements. Drawn from immuneACCESS, this table holds only the in-frame rearrangements with V and J called that TCRdb kept. Clones are partly lost; checked studies trace under half to an unresolved V gene and leave the rest unexplained. V and J calls and clone size are those listed in that table; D and trimming were worked out from the DNA. The sample records 180,000 or so clones, about 90% of which are singletons. Clones ranked in the top ten supply around 2.5% of the sample.

The V gene is TRBV13 and the J gene is TRBJ1-2; 7 bases in between match TRBD1. The receptor was derived from a man aged 35 to 55 with active or convalescent COVID-19. The sequenced sample consisted of peripheral blood. The CDR3 region: CASSLFGTEYGYTF. The DNA is as follows: TGTGCCAGCAGCTTATTTGGGACAGAATATGGCTACACCTTC.